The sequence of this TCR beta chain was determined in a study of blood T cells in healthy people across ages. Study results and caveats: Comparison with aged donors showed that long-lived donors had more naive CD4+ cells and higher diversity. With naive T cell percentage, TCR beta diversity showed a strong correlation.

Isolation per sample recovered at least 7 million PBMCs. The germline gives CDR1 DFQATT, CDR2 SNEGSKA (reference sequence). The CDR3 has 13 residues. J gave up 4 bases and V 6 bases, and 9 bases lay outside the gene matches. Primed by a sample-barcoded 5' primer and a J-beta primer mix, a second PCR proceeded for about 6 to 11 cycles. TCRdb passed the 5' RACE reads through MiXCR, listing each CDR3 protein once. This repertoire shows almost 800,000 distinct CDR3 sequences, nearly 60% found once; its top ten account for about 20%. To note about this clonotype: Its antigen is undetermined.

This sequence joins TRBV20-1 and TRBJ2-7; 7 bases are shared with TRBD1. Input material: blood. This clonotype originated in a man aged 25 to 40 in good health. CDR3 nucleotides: TGCAGTGCCTTTGACAGGGAAGTGTACGAGCAGTACTTC. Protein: CSAFDREVYEQYF.